Below, 12 T cell receptor beta chains from the same sample are listed, as sequenced in a study of shared clonotypes between healthy human individuals. Measured with immunoSEQ multiplex PCR; TCRdb has only the in-frame clones, and not every one. The sample has under 300,000 clones, approximately 70% seen once. Material: memory CD4+ T cells sorted from blood. The subset: CD45RA-negative fraction. The receptors stem from a man aged 25 to 40 in good health.

The rearrangement links TRBV2 to TRBJ2-7, with TRBD2 matching over 10 bases. The junction had 6 bases not matched to a gene; V was cut back by 7 bases and J by 6 bases. The CDR3 consists of 13 residues. Germline V gene lookup returns CDR1 SNHLY and CDR2 FYNNEI. CDR3 sequence: CASKTSGSVEQYF. Written as DNA, the CDR3 is TGTGCCAGCAAGACTAGCGGGTCCGTCGAGCAGTACTTC.

The V gene is TRBV5-4, the J gene TRBJ2-5, with 7 bases fitting TRBD2. CDR1 SGHNT and CDR2 YYREEE come from the germline V gene (reference sequence). The CDR3 runs 15 residues. V lost 3 bases to trimming and J lost 5 bases; unmatched junction nucleotides: 10. CDR3: CASSSPATGGETQYF. The CDR3 DNA sequence: TGTGCCAGCAGCTCCCCTGCGACCGGGGGGGAGACCCAGTACTTC.

This clone has only a few counts. DNA for the CDR3: TGTGCCATCAGTGGCAGTAGCAATCAGCCCCAGCATTTT. Amino acids: CAISGSSNQPQHF. V and J are TRBV10-3 and TRBJ1-5, with D hard to call. Germline V gene sequence: CDR1 ENHRY, CDR2 SYGVKD. The CDR3 has 13 amino acids. The V end lost 4 bases, the J end lost 0 bases, and 4 bases lay between the germline ends.

This clone was found a few times. The CDR3 bases are TGTGCCAGCAGCTCCTACTCAGTGGCGGCAGAGACCCAGTACTTC. It encodes CASSSYSVAAETQYF. The gene calls are TRBV5-8 and TRBJ2-5, with no clear D. The CDR3 loop spans 15 amino acids. V lost 3 bases, J lost 4 bases, and 16 bases lay in between. Per germline, CDR1 SGHTS and CDR2 YDEGEE.

This clone was seen a single time. The J gene is TRBJ2-7, the V gene TRBV5-4; D unclear. Trimming left V 0 bases short and J 6 bases short, with 16 bases between. This CDR3 is built from 15 residues. CDR1 SGHNT and CDR2 YYREEE come from the germline V gene (reference sequence). The CDR3 DNA reads TGTGCCAGCAGCTTGGAGGGTGCAGGATGGGGCGAGCAGTACTTC. It encodes CASSLEGAGWGEQYF.

The genes are TRBV5-1 and TRBJ2-1; TRBD2 is a possible D gene (5 bases). Germline CDR1 and CDR2: SGHRS and YFSETQ. The CDR3 loop spans 14 amino acids. Trimming left V 4 bases short and J 7 bases short, with 15 bases between. The CDR3 bases are TGCGCCAGCAGCACAAGTCTTCTAGCAAATGAGCAGTTCTTC. Its protein product is CASSTSLLANEQFF. The whole variable domain, remainder taken from reference TRBV5-1 and TRBJ2-1, is KAGVTQTPRYLIKTRGQQVTLSCSPISGHRSVSWYQQTPGQGLQFLFEYFSETQRNKGNFPGRFSGRQFSNSRSEMNVSTLELGDSALYLCASSTSLLANEQFFGPGTRLTVL.

Notes on this clone: The junction departs from the called germline gene at one end, perhaps through a read error. This chain links TRBV6-1 with TRBJ2-7; 9 nucleotides agree with TRBD1. The CDR3 length is 11 residues. From germline, CDR1 is MNHNS and CDR2 SASEGT. The DNA for the CDR3 is TGTGCCAGCAGTGAGTTGGGACAGGGAAACTTC. Translation: CASSELGQGNF.

The chain joins TRBV6-1 to TRBJ1-1; 8 nucleotides match TRBD1. J was trimmed by 0 bases and V by 10 bases; bases with no gene match: 4. The CDR3 is 13 residues long. CDR1 is MNHNS and CDR2 is SASEGT in the germline V gene. CDR3 coding DNA: TGTGCCACCCGGACAGGGCTGAACACTGAAGCTTTCTTT. This encodes CATRTGLNTEAFF.

This clone showed up just once. This chain joins TRBV9 and TRBJ1-2; D is unclear. This CDR3 is built from 14 residues. Germline V gene sequence: CDR1 SGDLS, CDR2 YYNGEE. V lost 0 bases to trimming and J lost 2 bases, with 8 bases between them. DNA of the CDR3: TGTGCCAGCAGCGTAGGGGCTCAGAACTATGGCTACACCTTC. This gives the protein CASSVGAQNYGYTF.

With respect to this clone: The germline gene is not matched at one end of the junction; a read error may be the cause. The chain uses TRBV5-3 and TRBJ2-7; unclear D gene. TRBV5-3 is known as an ORF, though its function is uncertain. The length of the CDR3 is 14 residues. The CDR3 loop is CASSLRVGWNEQYF. The DNA for the CDR3 is TGTGCCAGCAGCTTGCGTGTAGGGTGGAACGAGCAGTACTTC.

The V and J genes are TRBV10-2 and TRBJ2-5, with TRBD1 identical over 10 bases. Germline V lookup: CDR1 WSHSY, CDR2 SAAADI. The CDR3 loop spans 13 amino acids. V dropped 10 bases and J dropped 4; count of bases not matched to a gene: 6. CDR3 bases: TGCGCCATCCGACAGGGGGCCGCAGAGACCCAGTACTTC. It codes for CAIRQGAAETQYF.

This chain joins TRBV7-2 and TRBJ2-7; 10 bases line up with TRBD1. The CDR3 length is 14 residues. The V gene's germline CDR1 is SGHTA and CDR2 FQGNSA. With 6 bases clipped from V and 5 bases from J, the junction kept 7 bases outside the gene matches. The CDR3 protein is CASSRDRGKDEQYF. The CDR3 DNA follows: TGTGCCAGCAGTAGGGACAGGGGTAAGGACGAGCAGTACTTC.